What follows is one T cell receptor (beta chain) and its context. Its cognate antigen is unknown. The donors, all of them Caucasian adults, lived in Nashville, Tennessee. Profiled with immunoSEQ multiplex PCR; TCRdb holds only in-frame clones, not every one. Among nearly 1 million clones listed, approximately 76% were seen once. The data belong to a study of shared clonotypes between healthy human individuals. Study context: The plates for each donor numbered three CD4 naive, three CD4 memory, two CD8 naive and one CD8 memory.

Study-wide results and limits: Clonotypes not shared had lower generation probabilities than those common to all four donors.

Trimming removed 4 bases from V and 9 bases from J; junction bases left unmatched: 14. Germline V gene sequence: CDR1 MDHEN, CDR2 SYDVKM. CDR3 length: 16 amino acids. The sample was memory CD4+ T cells sorted from blood. The subset: CD45RA-negative fraction. This chain connects TRBV28 to TRBJ2-1, with 8 bases that match TRBD2. The receptor's source is a man aged 18-30 years in good health. In DNA, the CDR3 is TGTGCCAGCAGTTCCCCCCCGGGACTAGGGGTCCCTGAGCAGTTCTTC. It yields the protein CASSSPPGLGVPEQFF.